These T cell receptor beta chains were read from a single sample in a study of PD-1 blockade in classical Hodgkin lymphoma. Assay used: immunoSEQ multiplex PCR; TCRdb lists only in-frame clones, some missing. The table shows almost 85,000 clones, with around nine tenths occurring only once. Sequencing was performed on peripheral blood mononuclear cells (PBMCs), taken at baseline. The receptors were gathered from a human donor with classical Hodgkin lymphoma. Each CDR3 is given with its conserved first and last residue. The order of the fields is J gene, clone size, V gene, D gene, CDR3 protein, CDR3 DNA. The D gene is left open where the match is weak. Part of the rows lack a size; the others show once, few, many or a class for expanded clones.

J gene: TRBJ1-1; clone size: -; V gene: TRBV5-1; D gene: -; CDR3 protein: CASSLQGDEAFF; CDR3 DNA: TGCGCCAGCAGCTTACAGGGAGATGAAGCTTTCTTT
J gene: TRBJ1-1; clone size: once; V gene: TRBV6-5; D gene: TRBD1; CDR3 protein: CASSYTGAEAFF; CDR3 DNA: TGTGCCAGCAGTTATACAGGGGCTGAAGCTTTCTTT
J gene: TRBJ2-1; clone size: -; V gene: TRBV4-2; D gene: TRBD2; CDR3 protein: CASSFVAGGPLGTHNEQFF; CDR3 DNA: TGTGCCAGCAGCTTTGTAGCGGGAGGGCCCCTTGGTACCCACAATGAGCAGTTCTTC
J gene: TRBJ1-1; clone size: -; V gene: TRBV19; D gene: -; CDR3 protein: CASSINWQGLRAFF; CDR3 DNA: TGTGCCAGTAGTATCAATTGGCAGGGCTTGCGAGCTTTCTTT
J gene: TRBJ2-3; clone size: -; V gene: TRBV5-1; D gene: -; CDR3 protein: CASSLGRDGTQYF; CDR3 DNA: TGCGCCAGCAGCTTGGGGAGGGATGGTACGCAGTATTTT
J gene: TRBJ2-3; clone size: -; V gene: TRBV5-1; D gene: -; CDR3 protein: CASSLASGGSGDTQYF; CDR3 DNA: TGCGCCAGCAGCTTGGCGAGTGGAGGGAGTGGGGATACGCAGTATTTT
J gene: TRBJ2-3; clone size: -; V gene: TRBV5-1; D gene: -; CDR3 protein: CASSLGYGPLDTQYF; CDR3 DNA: TGCGCCAGCAGCTTGGGGTATGGGCCATTAGATACGCAGTATTTT
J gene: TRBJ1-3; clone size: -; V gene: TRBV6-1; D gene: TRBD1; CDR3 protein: CASSEARSGTVKEFWTIYF; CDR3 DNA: TGTGCCAGCAGTGAAGCGCGTTCCGGGACAGTAAAGGAATTTTGGACCATATATTTT
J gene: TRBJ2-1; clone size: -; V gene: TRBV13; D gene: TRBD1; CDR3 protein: CASSLGRDRGFSYNEQFF; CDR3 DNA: TGTGCCAGCAGCTTAGGTAGGGACAGGGGATTCTCCTACAATGAGCAGTTCTTC
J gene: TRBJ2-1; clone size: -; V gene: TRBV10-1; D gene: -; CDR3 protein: CASSDFLPGKGEQFF; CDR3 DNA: TGCGCCAGCAGTGATTTCCTCCCGGGGAAGGGTGAGCAGTTCTTC
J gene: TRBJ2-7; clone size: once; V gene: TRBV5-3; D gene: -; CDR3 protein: CARILAGPYEQYF; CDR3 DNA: TGTGCCAGAATCCTGGCAGGACCCTACGAGCAGTACTTC
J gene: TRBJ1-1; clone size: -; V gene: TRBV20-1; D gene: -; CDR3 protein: CSARRHAEAFF; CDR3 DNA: TGCAGTGCTAGACGGCATGCTGAAGCTTTCTTT
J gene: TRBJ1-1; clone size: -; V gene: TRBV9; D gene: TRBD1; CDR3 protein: CASSTGTGNTEAFF; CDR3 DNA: TGTGCCAGCAGCACGGGGACAGGAAACACTGAAGCTTTCTTT
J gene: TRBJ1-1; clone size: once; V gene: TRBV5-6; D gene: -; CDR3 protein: CASSLWRGYPNTEAFF; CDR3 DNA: TGTGCCAGCAGCTTGTGGAGGGGCTACCCGAACACTGAAGCTTTCTTT
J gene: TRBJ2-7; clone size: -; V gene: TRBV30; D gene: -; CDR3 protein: CAWSVGSGPYEQYF; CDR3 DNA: TGTGCCTGGAGTGTAGGTAGCGGACCCTACGAGCAGTACTTC